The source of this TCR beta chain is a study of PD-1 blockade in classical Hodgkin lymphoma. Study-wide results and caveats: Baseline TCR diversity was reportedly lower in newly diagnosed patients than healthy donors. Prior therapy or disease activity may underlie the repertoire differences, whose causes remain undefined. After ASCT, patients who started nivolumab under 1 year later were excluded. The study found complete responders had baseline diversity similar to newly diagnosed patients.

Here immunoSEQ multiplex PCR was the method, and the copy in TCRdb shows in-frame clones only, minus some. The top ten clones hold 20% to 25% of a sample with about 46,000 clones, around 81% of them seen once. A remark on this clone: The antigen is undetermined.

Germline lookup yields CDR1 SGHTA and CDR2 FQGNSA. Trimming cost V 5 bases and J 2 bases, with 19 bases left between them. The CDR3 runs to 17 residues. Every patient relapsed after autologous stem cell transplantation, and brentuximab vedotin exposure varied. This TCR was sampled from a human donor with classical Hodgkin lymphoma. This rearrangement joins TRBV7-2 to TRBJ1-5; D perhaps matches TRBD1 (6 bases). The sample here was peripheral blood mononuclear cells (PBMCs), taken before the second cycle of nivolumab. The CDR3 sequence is CASSPRGGTGGNQPQHF. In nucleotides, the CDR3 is TGTGCCAGCAGCCCCAGAGGGGGGACGGGGGGCAATCAGCCCCAGCATTTT.